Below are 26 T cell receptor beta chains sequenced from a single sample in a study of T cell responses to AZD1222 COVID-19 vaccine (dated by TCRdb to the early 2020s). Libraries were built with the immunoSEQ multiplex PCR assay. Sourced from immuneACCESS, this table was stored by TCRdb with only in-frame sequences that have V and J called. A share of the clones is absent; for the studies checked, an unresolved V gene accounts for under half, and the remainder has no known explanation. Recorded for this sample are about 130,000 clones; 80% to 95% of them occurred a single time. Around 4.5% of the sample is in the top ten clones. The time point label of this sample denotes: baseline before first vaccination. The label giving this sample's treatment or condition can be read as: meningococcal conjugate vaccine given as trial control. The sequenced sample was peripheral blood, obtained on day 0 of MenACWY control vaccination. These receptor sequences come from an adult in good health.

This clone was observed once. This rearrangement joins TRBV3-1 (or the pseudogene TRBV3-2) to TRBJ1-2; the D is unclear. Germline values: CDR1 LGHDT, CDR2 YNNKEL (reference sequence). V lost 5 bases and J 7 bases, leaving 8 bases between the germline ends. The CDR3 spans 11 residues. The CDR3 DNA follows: TGTGCCAGCAGCTTCTTGGGTGGCTACACCTTC. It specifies CASSFLGGYTF.

In nucleotides, the CDR3 is TGTGCCAGCAGTTACTCGGCGTATCAGCCCCAGCATTTT. Amino acids: CASSYSAYQPQHF. V is TRBV6-5 and J is TRBJ1-5, with D uncertain. CDR1 and CDR2 (germline): MNHEY, SVGAGI. The CDR3 is made up of 13 amino acids. The V and J ends lost 0 bases and 5 bases respectively, with 5 bases between them.

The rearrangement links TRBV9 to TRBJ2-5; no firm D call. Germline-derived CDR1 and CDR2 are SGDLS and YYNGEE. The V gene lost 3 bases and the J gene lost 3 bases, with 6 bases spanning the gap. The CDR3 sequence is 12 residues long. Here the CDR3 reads CASSAREETQYF. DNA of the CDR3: TGTGCCAGCAGCGCCCGGGAAGAGACCCAGTACTTC.

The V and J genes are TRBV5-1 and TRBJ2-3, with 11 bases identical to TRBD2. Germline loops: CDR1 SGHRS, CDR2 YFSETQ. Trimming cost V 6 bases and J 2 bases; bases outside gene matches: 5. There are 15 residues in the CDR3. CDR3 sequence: CASNRLAGFTDTQYF. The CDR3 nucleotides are TGCGCCAGCAACAGACTAGCGGGATTCACAGATACGCAGTATTTT.

CDR3 amino acids: CASSYSFVGMYEQYF. DNA for the CDR3: TGTGCCAGCAGTTACTCGTTTGTGGGAATGTACGAGCAGTACTTC. V gene TRBV6-5 combines with J gene TRBJ2-7; unclear D gene. Trimming took off 0 bases at V and 4 bases at J, with 13 bases between the two ends. The length of the CDR3 is 15 residues. Germline values: CDR1 MNHEY, CDR2 SVGAGI.

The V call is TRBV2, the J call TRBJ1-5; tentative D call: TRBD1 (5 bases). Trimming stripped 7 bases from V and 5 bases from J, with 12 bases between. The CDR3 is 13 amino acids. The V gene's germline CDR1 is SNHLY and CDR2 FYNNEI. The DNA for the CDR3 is TGTGCCAGCAATGGGGACCTTGATCAGCCCCAGCATTTT. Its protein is CASNGDLDQPQHF.

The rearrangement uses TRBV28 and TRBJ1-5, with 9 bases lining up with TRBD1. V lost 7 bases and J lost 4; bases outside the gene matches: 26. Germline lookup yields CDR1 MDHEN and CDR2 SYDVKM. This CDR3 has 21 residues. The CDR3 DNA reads TGTGCCAGCACCCCATGGGGGACAGGGTATGCCCTGCCTCAGGCAAATCAGCCCCAGCATTTT. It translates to CASTPWGTGYALPQANQPQHF.

CDR3 DNA: TGTGCCAACGGACAGGGTGGCACTGAAGCTTTCTTT. This gives the protein CANGQGGTEAFF. The chain joins TRBV28 to TRBJ1-1, with TRBD1 matching over 8 bases. The CDR3 is 12 amino acids. Germline lookup yields CDR1 MDHEN and CDR2 SYDVKM. The V segment lost 10 bases and the J segment 4 bases; nucleotides outside the gene matches: 5.

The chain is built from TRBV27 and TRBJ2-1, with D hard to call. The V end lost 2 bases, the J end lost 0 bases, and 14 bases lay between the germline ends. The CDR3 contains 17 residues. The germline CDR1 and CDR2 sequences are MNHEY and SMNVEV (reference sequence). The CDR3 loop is CASSLRQALSSYNEQFF. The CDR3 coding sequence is TGTGCCAGCAGTTTAAGGCAGGCCCTGAGCTCCTACAATGAGCAGTTCTTC.

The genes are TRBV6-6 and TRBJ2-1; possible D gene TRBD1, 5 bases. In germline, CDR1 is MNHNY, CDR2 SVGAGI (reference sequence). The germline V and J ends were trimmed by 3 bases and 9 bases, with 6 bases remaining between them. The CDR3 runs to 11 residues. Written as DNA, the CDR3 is TGTGCCAGCAGTTATGACAGTGAGCAGTTCTTC. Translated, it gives CASSYDSEQFF.

CDR3 sequence reads: CASSLEGTSGPETQYF. The CDR3, as DNA: TGTGCCAGCAGCTTAGAAGGGACTAGCGGCCCAGAGACCCAGTACTTC. The V and J genes are TRBV7-2 and TRBJ2-5, with TRBD2 matching over 11 bases. Germline CDR1 is SGHTA and CDR2 is FQGNSA. J lost 4 bases, V lost 1 base, and 5 bases had no gene match. The CDR3 extends over 16 amino acids. Full variable domain (rest looked up from reference TRBV7-2 and TRBJ2-5): GAGVSQSPSNKVTEKGKDVELRCDPISGHTALYWYRQSLGQGLEFLIYFQGNSAPDKSGLPSDRFSAERTGGSVSTLTIQRTQQEDSAVYLCASSLEGTSGPETQYFGPGTRLLVL.

CDR3 amino acids: CASSHSQGTVDTGELFF. The CDR3 DNA is TGCGCCAGCAGTCACTCTCAGGGGACAGTAGACACCGGGGAGCTGTTTTTT. The chain links TRBV23-1 to TRBJ2-2; 7 bases line up with TRBD1. Being an ORF, TRBV23-1 has a function that is uncertain. This CDR3 is built from 17 residues. The V and J ends lost 3 bases and 3 bases, in that order; junction bases with no gene match: 10.

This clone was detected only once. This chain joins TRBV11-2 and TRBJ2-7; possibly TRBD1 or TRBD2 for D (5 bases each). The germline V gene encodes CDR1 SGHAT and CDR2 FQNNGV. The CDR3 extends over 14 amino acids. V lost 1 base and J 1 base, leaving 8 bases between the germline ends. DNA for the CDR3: TGTGCCAGCAGCTTAGGGGGACCATCCTACGAGCAGTACTTC. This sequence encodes CASSLGGPSYEQYF. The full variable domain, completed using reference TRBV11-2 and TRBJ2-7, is EAGVAQSPRYKIIEKRQSVAFWCNPISGHATLYWYQQILGQGPKLLIQFQNNGVVDDSQLPKDRFSAERLKGVDSTLKIQPAKLEDSAVYLCASSLGGPSYEQYFGPGTRLTVT.

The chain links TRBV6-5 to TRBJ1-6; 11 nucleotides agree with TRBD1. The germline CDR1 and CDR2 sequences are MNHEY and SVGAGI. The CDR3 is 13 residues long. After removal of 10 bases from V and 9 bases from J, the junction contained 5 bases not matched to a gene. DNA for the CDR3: TGTGCCACCGGACAGGGGGCTTCTTCACCCCTCCACTTT. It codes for CATGQGASSPLHF.

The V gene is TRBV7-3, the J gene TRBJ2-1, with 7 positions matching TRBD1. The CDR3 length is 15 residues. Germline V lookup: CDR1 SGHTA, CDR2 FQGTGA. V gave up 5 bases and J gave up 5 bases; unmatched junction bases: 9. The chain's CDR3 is CASSTSDRLHNEQFF. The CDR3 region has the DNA TGTGCCAGCAGCACGTCGGACAGGCTTCACAATGAGCAGTTCTTC. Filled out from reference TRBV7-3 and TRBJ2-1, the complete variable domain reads GAGVSQTPSNKVTEKGKYVELRCDPISGHTALYWYRQSLGQGPEFLIYFQGTGAADDSGLPNDRFFAVRPEGSVSTLKIQRTERGDSAVYLCASSTSDRLHNEQFFGPGTRLTVL.

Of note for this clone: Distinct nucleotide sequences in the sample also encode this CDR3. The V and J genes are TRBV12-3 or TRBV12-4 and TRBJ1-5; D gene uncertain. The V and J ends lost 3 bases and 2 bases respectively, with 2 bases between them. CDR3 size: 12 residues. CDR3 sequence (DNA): TGTGCCAGCAGTTTCGGCAATCAGCCCCAGCATTTT. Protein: CASSFGNQPQHF.

The chain's CDR3 is CASIEPGELAKNIQYF. The DNA of the CDR3 is TGTGCCAGCATAGAGCCCGGGGAGCTAGCCAAAAACATTCAGTACTTC. The chain has TRBV27 and TRBJ2-4; a weak D match, TRBD2 (5 bases). The CDR3 has 16 residues. The V end lost 7 bases, the J end lost 0 bases, and 16 bases lay between the germline ends. Looked up from germline, CDR1 is MNHEY and CDR2 is SMNVEV (reference sequence).

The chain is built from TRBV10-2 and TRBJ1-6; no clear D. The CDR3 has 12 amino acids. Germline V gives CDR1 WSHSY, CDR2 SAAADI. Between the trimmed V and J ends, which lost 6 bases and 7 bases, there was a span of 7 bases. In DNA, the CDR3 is TGCGCCAGCAGCCCCCCGAATTCACCCCTCCACTTT. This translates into CASSPPNSPLHF.

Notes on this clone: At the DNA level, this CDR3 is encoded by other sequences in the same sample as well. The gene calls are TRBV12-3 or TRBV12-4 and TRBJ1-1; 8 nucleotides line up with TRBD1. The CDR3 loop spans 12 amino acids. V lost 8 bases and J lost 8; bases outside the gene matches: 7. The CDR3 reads CASRTGLAEAFF. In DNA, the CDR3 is TGTGCCAGCCGGACAGGGTTGGCCGAAGCTTTCTTT.

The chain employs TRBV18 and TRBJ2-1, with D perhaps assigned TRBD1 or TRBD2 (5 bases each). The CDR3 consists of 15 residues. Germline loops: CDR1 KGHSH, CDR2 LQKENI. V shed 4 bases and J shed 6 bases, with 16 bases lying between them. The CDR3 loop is CASSLRTGGTNEQFF. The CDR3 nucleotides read TGTGCCAGCTCACTCCGGACCGGTGGGACCAATGAGCAGTTCTTC.

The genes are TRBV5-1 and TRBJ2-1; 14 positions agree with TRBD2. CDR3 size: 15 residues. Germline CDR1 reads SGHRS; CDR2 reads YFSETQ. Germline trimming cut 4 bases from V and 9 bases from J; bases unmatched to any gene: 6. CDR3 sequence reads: CASSNGLAGGAEQFF. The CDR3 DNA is TGCGCCAGCAGCAATGGACTAGCGGGGGGAGCTGAGCAGTTCTTC.

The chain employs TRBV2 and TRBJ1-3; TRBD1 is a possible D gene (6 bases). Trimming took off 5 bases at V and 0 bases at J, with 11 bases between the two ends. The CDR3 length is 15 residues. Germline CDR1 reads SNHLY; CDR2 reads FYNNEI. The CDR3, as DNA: TGTGCCAGCAGTCCCCAGGGGAGCTCTGGAAACACCATATATTTT. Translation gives CASSPQGSSGNTIYF. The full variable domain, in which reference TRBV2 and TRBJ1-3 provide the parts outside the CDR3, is EPEVTQTPSHQVTQMGQEVILRCVPISNHLYFYWYRQILGQKVEFLVSFYNNEISEKSEIFDDQFSVERPDGSNFTLKIRSTKLEDSAMYFCASSPQGSSGNTIYFGEGSWLTVV.

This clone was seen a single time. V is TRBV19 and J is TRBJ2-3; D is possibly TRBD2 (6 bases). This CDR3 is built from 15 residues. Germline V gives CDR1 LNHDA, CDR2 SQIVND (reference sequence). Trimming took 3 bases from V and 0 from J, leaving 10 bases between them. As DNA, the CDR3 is TGTGCCAGTAGTATCGGAGGGACTAGCACAGATACGCAGTATTTT. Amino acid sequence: CASSIGGTSTDTQYF.

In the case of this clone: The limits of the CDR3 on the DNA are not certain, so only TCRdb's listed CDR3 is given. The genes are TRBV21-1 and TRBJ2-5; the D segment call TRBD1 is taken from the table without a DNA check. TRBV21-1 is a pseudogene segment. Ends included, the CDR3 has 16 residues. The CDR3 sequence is CASSAWGTGTQETQYF.

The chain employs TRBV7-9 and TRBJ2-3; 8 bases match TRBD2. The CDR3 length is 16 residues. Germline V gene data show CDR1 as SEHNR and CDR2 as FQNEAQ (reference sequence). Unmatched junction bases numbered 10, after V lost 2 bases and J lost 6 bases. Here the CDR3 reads CASSLLSGGQWDTQYF. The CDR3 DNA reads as TGTGCCAGCAGCTTACTATCGGGGGGGCAATGGGATACGCAGTATTTT.

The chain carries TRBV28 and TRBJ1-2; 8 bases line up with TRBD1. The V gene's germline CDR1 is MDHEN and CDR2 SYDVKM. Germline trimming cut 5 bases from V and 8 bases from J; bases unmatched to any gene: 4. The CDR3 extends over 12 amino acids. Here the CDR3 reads CASSRQGIGYTF. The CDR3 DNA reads TGTGCCAGCAGTCGACAGGGGATAGGCTACACCTTC.